This is a list of T cell receptor beta chains from one sample in a study of blood T cell repertoires in COVID-19. This table comes from immunoSEQ multiplex PCR, and its TCRdb copy is limited to in-frame clones, with some not included. The sample yields roughly 250,000 clones, around 93% seen once. The sequenced material came from PBMCs or T cells enriched from blood (not recorded which). Receptors were obtained from a human donor in a cohort exposed to, infected with or recovered from COVID-19 (not recorded which). The donor label of this sample is uncertain. Both conserved end residues are part of each CDR3. The D gene is left open where the match is weak. Clone size appears in some rows only: once, few, many, or a class for an expanded clone.

D gene | J gene | clone size | V gene | CDR3 protein | CDR3 DNA
- | TRBJ2-2 | - | TRBV18 | CASSPKTGTGELFF | TGTGCCAGCTCACCAAAGACGGGGACCGGGGAGCTGTTTTTT
- | TRBJ2-7 | - | TRBV5-4 | CASSPPNWAGTYEQYF | TGTGCCAGCAGCCCTCCAAATTGGGCAGGTACCTACGAGCAGTACTTC
TRBD1 | TRBJ1-2 | once | TRBV5-4 | CASSSRTGGNYGYTF | TGTGCCAGCAGCTCTCGGACAGGGGGGAACTATGGCTACACCTTC
- | TRBJ1-2 | few | TRBV4-1 | CASSQVANYGYTF | TGCGCCAGCAGCCAAGTAGCTAACTATGGCTACACCTTC
TRBD2 | TRBJ2-1 | - | TRBV5-1 | CASSSLTSGGADEQFF | TGCGCCAGCAGCTCGCTAACTAGCGGGGGGGCCGATGAGCAGTTCTTC
TRBD1 | TRBJ2-7 | - | TRBV7-2 | CASSLEGTGAYEQYF | TGTGCCAGCAGCTTGGAGGGGACAGGGGCCTACGAGCAGTACTTC
- | TRBJ2-7 | - | TRBV15 | CATSRGSVGRTYEQYF | TGTGCCACCAGCAGAGGGTCAGTGGGGCGCACCTACGAGCAGTACTTC
- | TRBJ2-3 | once | TRBV13 | CASSLERSTDTQYF | TGTGCCAGCAGCTTAGAGCGGAGCACAGATACGCAGTATTTT
- | TRBJ2-2 | - | TRBV30 | CAWSQNTGELFF | TGTGCCTGGAGTCAGAACACCGGGGAGCTGTTTTTT
- | TRBJ1-3 | - | TRBV19 | CASSIQDSSLSGNTIYF | TGTGCCAGTAGTATTCAAGACAGCTCCCTCTCTGGAAACACCATATATTTT
TRBD1 | TRBJ1-5 | - | TRBV2 | CASSKGDRGRQPQHF | TGTGCCAGCAGTAAGGGGGACAGGGGTCGACAGCCCCAGCATTTT
- | TRBJ2-7 | - | TRBV7-9 | CASSLGTAYEQYF | TGTGCCAGCAGCTTAGGGACAGCCTACGAGCAGTACTTC
TRBD1 | TRBJ2-7 | - | TRBV5-8 | CASSSPWGNRQGEYEQYF | TGTGCCAGCAGCTCCCCCTGGGGTAACCGACAGGGGGAGTACGAGCAGTACTTC
TRBD1 | TRBJ2-7 | - | TRBV9 | CASSVDRARQGEQYF | TGTGCCAGCAGCGTTGACAGGGCCCGGCAGGGCGAGCAGTACTTC
- | TRBJ1-2 | - | TRBV18 | CASSPAQEFGYTF | TGTGCCAGCTCACCAGCACAGGAGTTTGGCTACACCTTC
TRBD1 | TRBJ1-2 | - | TRBV4-1 | CASSQEARQGANIYGYTF | TGCGCCAGCAGCCAAGAAGCGAGACAGGGGGCGAATATCTATGGCTACACCTTC
TRBD2 | TRBJ2-3 | - | TRBV24-1 | CATSDLTSGGGTDTQYF | TGTGCCACCAGTGACCTCACTAGCGGGGGGGGCACAGATACGCAGTATTTT
TRBD1 | TRBJ1-1 | - | TRBV20-1 | CSSTGDTEAFF | TGCAGTTCTACAGGGGACACTGAAGCTTTCTTT
TRBD1 | TRBJ2-7 | - | TRBV10-3 | CAISMTGNSYEQYF | TGTGCCATCAGCATGACAGGGAACTCCTACGAGCAGTACTTC
TRBD2 | TRBJ2-1 | once | TRBV19 | CASSGGASSYNEQFF | TGTGCCAGTAGCGGGGGGGCGAGCTCCTACAATGAGCAGTTCTTC
- | TRBJ1-1 | once | TRBV7-9 | CASSLGAGQTEAFF | TGTGCCAGCAGCTTAGGGGCAGGGCAAACTGAAGCTTTCTTT
TRBD1 | TRBJ1-1 | - | TRBV19 | CASSSSTGVTEAFF | TGTGCCAGTAGCTCATCTACAGGGGTCACTGAAGCTTTCTTT
TRBD1 | TRBJ2-7 | - | TRBV28 | CASRGDRGKYEQYF | TGTGCCAGCAGGGGGGACAGGGGTAAATACGAGCAGTACTTC
- | TRBJ1-2 | - | TRBV14 | CASRPQGLYGYTF | TGTGCCAGCAGACCCCAGGGACTCTATGGCTACACCTTC
- | TRBJ2-1 | few | TRBV30 | CAWMTPHDPTYNEQFF | TGTGCCTGGATGACACCTCACGACCCTACCTACAATGAGCAGTTCTTC
- | TRBJ2-2 | - | TRBV18 | CASSPVATGELFF | TGTGCCAGCTCACCAGTAGCCACCGGGGAGCTGTTTTTT
- | TRBJ1-1 | - | TRBV5-1 | CASSWGTSNTEAFF | TGCGCCAGCAGCTGGGGGACAAGTAACACTGAAGCTTTCTTT
- | TRBJ2-5 | once | TRBV5-1 | CASSYKPGGETQYF | TGCGCCAGCAGCTATAAACCTGGAGGGGAGACCCAGTACTTC
TRBD2 | TRBJ2-1 | - | TRBV7-9 | CASSLRLAGGHEQFF | TGTGCCAGCAGCTTAAGGCTAGCGGGGGGTCATGAGCAGTTCTTC
- | TRBJ1-6 | - | TRBV7-2 | CASSLAGPGSSYNSPLHF | TGTGCCAGCAGCTTAGCCGGGCCCGGGAGCTCCTATAATTCACCCCTCCACTTT
TRBD1 | TRBJ2-1 | - | TRBV10-3 | CATTGLSYNEQFF | TGTGCCACGACAGGGCTCTCCTACAATGAGCAGTTCTTC
TRBD1 | TRBJ1-1 | - | TRBV19 | CASSIDWSGRGTEAFF | TGTGCCAGTAGTATAGACTGGTCCGGCAGGGGGACTGAAGCTTTCTTT
- | TRBJ2-7 | once | TRBV4-3 | CASSQDWGGGSYEQYF | TGCGCCAGCAGCCAAGATTGGGGAGGCGGGTCCTACGAGCAGTACTTC
- | TRBJ1-6 | few | TRBV6-5 | CASGRGGYSPLHF | TGTGCCAGTGGGAGGGGGGGTTACTCACCCCTCCACTTT
- | TRBJ1-4 | - | TRBV14 | CASSPRRGTATNEKLFF | TGTGCCAGCAGCCCACGACGAGGAACTGCAACTAATGAAAAACTGTTTTTT
TRBD1 | TRBJ1-2 | - | TRBV6-5 | CASRRQGIYGYTF | TGTGCCAGCAGGCGACAGGGAATCTATGGCTACACCTTC
- | TRBJ1-4 | - | TRBV7-9 | CASSSQGGSLFF | TGTGCCAGCAGCTCGCAGGGCGGATCTCTGTTTTTT
- | TRBJ2-7 | - | TRBV11-2 | CASSSALLASYEQYF | TGTGCCAGCAGTAGCGCCCTTCTCGCCTCCTACGAGCAGTACTTC
- | TRBJ1-2 | - | TRBV30 | CAWSQPPGQPYTF | TGTGCCTGGAGCCAACCCCCGGGACAACCCTACACCTTC
TRBD1 | TRBJ1-2 | - | TRBV2 | CASYTGGANYGYTF | TGTGCCAGCTATACAGGGGGCGCTAACTATGGCTACACCTTC
- | TRBJ1-3 | few | TRBV6-5 | CASRTDGAGNTIYF | TGTGCCAGCAGAACCGACGGGGCTGGAAACACCATATATTTT
TRBD1 | TRBJ2-5 | - | TRBV7-6 | CASSYGTGGLFGKETQYF | TGTGCCAGCAGCTATGGGACAGGGGGGTTATTTGGAAAAGAGACCCAGTACTTC
TRBD1 | TRBJ1-2 | once | TRBV30 | CAWSQGGWTVRYGYTF | TGTGCCTGGAGTCAAGGGGGCTGGACAGTACGCTATGGCTACACCTTC
- | TRBJ2-7 | - | TRBV7-6 | CASSLGPGDEQYF | TGTGCCAGCAGCTTAGGACCGGGGGACGAGCAGTACTTC
- | TRBJ2-3 | - | TRBV30 | CAWSGTGKADTQYF | TGTGCCTGGAGTGGTACAGGGAAGGCAGATACGCAGTATTTT
TRBD1 | TRBJ1-2 | - | TRBV24-1 | CATSDSTGTGFGYTF | TGTGCCACCAGTGATTCCACGGGGACAGGGTTTGGCTACACCTTC
- | TRBJ2-7 | - | TRBV11-2 | CASSLGALRGGYEQYF | TGTGCCAGCAGCTTAGGGGCCCTTAGGGGGGGCTACGAGCAGTACTTC
TRBD2 | TRBJ2-3 | - | TRBV5-1 | CASSLEGGAGVADTQYF | TGCGCCAGCAGCTTGGAGGGTGGAGCGGGGGTGGCAGATACGCAGTATTTT
TRBD1 | TRBJ1-1 | - | TRBV10-2 | CASSEDRAEAFF | TGCGCCAGCAGTGAGGACAGGGCGGAAGCTTTCTTT
- | TRBJ2-7 | once | TRBV6-5 | CASSYSAGATYEQYF | TGTGCCAGCAGTTACTCGGCGGGCGCTACCTACGAGCAGTACTTC
- | TRBJ1-6 | - | TRBV10-3 | CAIRPRHWVDSPLHF | TGTGCCATCAGGCCCCGACACTGGGTCGATTCACCCCTCCACTTT
- | TRBJ1-1 | - | TRBV30 | CAWSVSRNTEAFF | TGTGCCTGGAGTGTATCCCGGAACACTGAAGCTTTCTTT
TRBD2 | TRBJ2-3 | - | TRBV7-2 | CASAGTRRGGPRTDTQYF | TGTGCCAGCGCCGGGACTCGGCGGGGGGGCCCTCGCACAGATACGCAGTATTTT